This TCR beta chain is from a study of blood T cell repertoires in COVID-19. Study as a whole: Specimens from acute and convalescent COVID-19 originated in the United States, Italy and Spain. The analysed material was cDNA or gDNA that came from T cells, B-cell-depleted T cells, or PBMCs.

Original data processing: Nucleated cell counts were estimated from reference gene primer amplification. Assay used: immunoSEQ multiplex PCR; TCRdb lists only in-frame clones, some missing. The V and J calls and clone size were taken over from that table, and D and trimming were inferred from the DNA. The sample consists of some 330,000 clones, about 90% of them appearing once. The V gene's germline CDR1 is LGHDT and CDR2 YNNKEL (reference sequence). V dropped 4 bases and J dropped 5; count of bases not matched to a gene: 20. This CDR3 region has 21 residues. The receptor comes from a woman between 25 and 40 years old with COVID-19, enrolled during active disease. This chain joins TRBV3-1 (or the pseudogene TRBV3-2) and TRBJ2-3; 14 bases line up with TRBD2. Sequenced input: peripheral blood. The CDR3 DNA follows: TGTGCCAGCAGCCGAAGAAACCTGATCGACGGACTAGCGGGGGGCGGAGATACGCAGTATTTT. Its protein product is CASSRRNLIDGLAGGGDTQYF.